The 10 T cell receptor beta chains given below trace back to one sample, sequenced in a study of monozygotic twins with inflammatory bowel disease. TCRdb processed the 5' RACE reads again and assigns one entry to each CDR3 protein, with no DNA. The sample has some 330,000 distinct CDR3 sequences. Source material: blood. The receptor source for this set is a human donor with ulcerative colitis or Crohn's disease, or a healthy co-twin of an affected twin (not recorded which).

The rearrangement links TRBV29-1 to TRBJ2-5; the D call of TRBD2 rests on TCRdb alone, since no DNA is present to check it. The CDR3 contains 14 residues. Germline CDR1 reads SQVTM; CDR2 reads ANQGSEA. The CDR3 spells CSVDASGGSETQYF.

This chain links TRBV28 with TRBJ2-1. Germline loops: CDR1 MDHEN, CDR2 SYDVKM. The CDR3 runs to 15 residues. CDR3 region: CASSSNANRNNEQFF.

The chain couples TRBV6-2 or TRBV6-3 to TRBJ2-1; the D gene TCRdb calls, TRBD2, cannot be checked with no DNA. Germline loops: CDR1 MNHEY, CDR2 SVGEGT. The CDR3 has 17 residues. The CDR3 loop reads CASSYSLGRGAYNEQFF.

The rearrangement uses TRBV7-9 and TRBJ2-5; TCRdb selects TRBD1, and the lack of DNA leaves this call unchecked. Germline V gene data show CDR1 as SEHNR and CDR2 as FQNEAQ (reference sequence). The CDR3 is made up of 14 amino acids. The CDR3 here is CASAHTGLQETQYF.

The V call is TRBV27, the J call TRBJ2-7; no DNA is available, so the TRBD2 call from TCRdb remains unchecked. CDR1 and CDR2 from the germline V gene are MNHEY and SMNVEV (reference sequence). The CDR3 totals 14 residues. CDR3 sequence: CASIRLAGVGEQYF.

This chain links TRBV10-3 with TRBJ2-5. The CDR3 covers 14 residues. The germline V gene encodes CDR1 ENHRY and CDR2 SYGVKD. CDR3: CAISESPTQETQYF.

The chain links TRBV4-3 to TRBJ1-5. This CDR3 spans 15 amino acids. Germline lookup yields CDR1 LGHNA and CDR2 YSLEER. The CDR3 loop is CASSQVHGSNQPQHF.

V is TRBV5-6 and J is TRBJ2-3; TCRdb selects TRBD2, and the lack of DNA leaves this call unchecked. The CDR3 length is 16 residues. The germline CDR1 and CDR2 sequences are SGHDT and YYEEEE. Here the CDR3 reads CASSPGLEDLTDTQYF.

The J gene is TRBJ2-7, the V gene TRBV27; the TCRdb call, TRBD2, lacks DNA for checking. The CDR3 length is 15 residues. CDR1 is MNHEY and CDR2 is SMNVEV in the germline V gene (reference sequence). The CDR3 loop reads CASSFMRASSYEQYF.

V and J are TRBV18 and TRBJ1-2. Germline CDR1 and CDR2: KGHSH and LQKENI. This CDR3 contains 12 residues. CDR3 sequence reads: CASSPGRKVDTF.